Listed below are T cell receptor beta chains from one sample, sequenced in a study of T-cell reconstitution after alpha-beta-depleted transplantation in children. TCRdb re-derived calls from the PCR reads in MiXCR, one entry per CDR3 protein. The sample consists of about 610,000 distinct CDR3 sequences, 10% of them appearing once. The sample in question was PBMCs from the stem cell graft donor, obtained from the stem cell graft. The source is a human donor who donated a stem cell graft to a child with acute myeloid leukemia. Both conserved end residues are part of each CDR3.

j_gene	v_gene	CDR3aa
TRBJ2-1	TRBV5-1	CASSRTGTSGVGEQFF
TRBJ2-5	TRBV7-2	CASSLSGTSGQETQYF
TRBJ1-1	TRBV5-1	CASREIPGQSEAFF
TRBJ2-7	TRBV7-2	CASSPGLGSEQYF
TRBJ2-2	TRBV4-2	CASSQRQGANTGELFF
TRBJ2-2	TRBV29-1	CSVGKGSVTGELFF
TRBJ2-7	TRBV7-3	CASSRLGSEGQYF
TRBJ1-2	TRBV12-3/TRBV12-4	CASTPEGVGNYGYTF
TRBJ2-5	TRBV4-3	CASSQDFSRGEETQYF
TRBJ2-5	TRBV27	CASSLPGGQTQYF
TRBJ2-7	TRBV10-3	CAIGPEGTSGNLQYF
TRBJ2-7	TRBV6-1	CASNEAGINEQYF
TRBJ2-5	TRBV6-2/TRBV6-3	CASTSRPRTQETQYF